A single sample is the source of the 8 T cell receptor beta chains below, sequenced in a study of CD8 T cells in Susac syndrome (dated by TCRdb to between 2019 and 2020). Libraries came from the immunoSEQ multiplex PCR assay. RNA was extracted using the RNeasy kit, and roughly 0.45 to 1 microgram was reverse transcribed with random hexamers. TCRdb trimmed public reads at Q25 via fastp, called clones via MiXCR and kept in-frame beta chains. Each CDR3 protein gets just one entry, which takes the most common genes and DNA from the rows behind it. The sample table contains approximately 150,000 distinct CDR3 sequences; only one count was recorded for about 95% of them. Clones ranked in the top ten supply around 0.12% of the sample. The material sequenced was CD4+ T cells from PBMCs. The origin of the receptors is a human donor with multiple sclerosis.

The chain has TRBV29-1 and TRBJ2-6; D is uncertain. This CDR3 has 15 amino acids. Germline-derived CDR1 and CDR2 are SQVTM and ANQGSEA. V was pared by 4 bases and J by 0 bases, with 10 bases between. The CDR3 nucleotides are TGCAGCGTTGTACAGTCAGACTCTGGGGCCAACGTCCTGACTTTC. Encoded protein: CSVVQSDSGANVLTF.

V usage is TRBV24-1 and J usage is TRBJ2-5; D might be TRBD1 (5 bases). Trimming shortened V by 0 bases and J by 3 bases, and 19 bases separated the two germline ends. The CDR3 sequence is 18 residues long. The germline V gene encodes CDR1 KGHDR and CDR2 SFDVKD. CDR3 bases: TGTGCCACCAGTGATTTGTCGGGCCGAAGGGGTGCGGAAGAGACCCAGTACTTC. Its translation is CATSDLSGRRGAEETQYF.

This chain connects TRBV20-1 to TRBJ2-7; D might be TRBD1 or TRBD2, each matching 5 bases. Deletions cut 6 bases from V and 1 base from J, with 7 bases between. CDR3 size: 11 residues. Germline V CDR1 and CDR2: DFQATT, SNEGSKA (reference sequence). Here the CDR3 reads CSAGDSYEQYF. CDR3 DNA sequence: TGCAGTGCGGGGGATTCCTACGAGCAGTACTTC.

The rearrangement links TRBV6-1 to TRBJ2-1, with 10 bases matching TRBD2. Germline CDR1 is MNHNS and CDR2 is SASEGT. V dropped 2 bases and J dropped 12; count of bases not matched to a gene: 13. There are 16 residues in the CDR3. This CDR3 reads CASSETLAGATPGQFF. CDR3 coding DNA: TGTGCCAGCAGTGAAACGCTAGCGGGAGCTACCCCCGGGCAGTTCTTC.

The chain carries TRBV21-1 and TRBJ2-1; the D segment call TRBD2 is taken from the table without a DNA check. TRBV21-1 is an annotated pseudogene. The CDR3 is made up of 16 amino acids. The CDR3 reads CASSHGSREGCDEQFF. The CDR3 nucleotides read TGTGCCAGCAGTCACGGGTCTCGGGAGGGGTGCGATGAGCAGTTCTTC.

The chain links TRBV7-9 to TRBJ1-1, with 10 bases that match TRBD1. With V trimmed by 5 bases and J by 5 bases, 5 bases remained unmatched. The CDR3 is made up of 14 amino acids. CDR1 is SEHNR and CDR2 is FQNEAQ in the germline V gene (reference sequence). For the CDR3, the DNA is TGTGCCAGCAGCCTCCGGACAGGGGGAACTGAAGCTTTCTTT. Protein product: CASSLRTGGTEAFF.

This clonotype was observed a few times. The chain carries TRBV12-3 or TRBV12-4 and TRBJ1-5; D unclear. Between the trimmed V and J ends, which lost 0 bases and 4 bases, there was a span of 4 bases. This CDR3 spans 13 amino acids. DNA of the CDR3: TGTGCCAGCAGTTTAGCGGTGAATCAGCCCCAGCATTTT. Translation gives CASSLAVNQPQHF.

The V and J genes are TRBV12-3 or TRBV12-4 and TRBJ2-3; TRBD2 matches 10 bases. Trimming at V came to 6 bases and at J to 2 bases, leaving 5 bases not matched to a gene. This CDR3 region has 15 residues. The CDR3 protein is CASSLAGAFTDTQYF. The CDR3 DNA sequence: TGTGCCAGCAGCCTAGCGGGGGCCTTCACAGATACGCAGTATTTT.